Listed here are 14 T cell receptor beta chains from one sample, sequenced in a study of regulatory T cells in long-lasting Graves disease. Time point reported: newly diagnosed GD, antithyroid drugs for less than 3 months. Preparation of the TCR library used RNA extracted from PBMCs. Sequencing libraries for TCR beta were prepared with iRepertoire HTBI primers and Arm-PCR of CDR3 regions. TCRdb analysed the multiplex PCR reads with MiXCR anew, one entry per CDR3 protein. The sample shows roughly 400,000 distinct CDR3 sequences, 14% to 15% of them seen only once. These data also featured in a second study, about T cells in Graves' hyperthyroidism and ophthalmopathy.

The sample consisted of peripheral blood mononuclear cells (PBMCs), taken at new diagnosis, from a patient treated with antithyroid drugs. The receptors originated from a middle-aged woman with Graves disease.

This clonotype has ten or more counts. CDR3 in DNA: TGTGCCAGTAGTATGGGACTAGCGGGATCGGATACGCAGTATTTT. It specifies CASSMGLAGSDTQYF. This chain joins TRBV19 and TRBJ2-3, with 13 bases matching TRBD2. V gave up 3 bases and J gave up 6 bases; unmatched junction bases: 3. Germline V gives CDR1 LNHDA, CDR2 SQIVND (reference sequence). This CDR3 comprises 15 residues.

This clonotype was seen at least ten times. In DNA form, the CDR3 reads TGTGCCAGCACCGGGACAGGGGGCCTCACTGAAGCTTTCTTT. It specifies CASTGTGGLTEAFF. The V call is TRBV12-3 or TRBV12-4, the J call TRBJ1-1; 12 nucleotides line up with TRBD1. CDR3 length: 14 residues. With V trimmed by 7 bases and J by 4 bases, 4 bases remained unmatched.

The chain is built from TRBV11-3 and TRBJ2-3, with D maybe TRBD2 (6 bases). Trimming took 1 base from V and 2 from J, leaving 13 bases between them. Germline-derived CDR1 and CDR2 are SGHNT and YENEEA. The CDR3 is 16 amino acids. The CDR3 nucleotides read TGTGCCAGCAGCTTAGTGTCCGGGGGACTCACAGATACGCAGTATTTT. Its protein product is CASSLVSGGLTDTQYF.

This clonotype was found many times. The chain couples TRBV27 to TRBJ2-3; D unclear. CDR3 length equals 13 residues. V lost 5 bases, J lost 3 bases, and 9 bases lay in between. Germline V gene lookup returns CDR1 MNHEY and CDR2 SMNVEV (reference sequence). CDR3 nucleotides: TGTGCCAGCAGTCTAGGTGCAACAGATACGCAGTATTTT. This sequence encodes CASSLGATDTQYF.

Worth noting for this clonotype: A much more abundant neighbour one base away suggests this may be a read error. The V gene is TRBV2, the J gene TRBJ1-2; D not certain. CDR1 is SNHLY, CDR2 FYNNEI, per germline. This CDR3 is built from 13 residues. The CDR3 loop reads CVSPAAFGYGYTF. The CDR3 DNA follows: TGTGTCAGCCCCGCGGCCTTTGGCTATGGCTACACCTTC.

At least ten counts were recorded for this clonotype. This sequence joins TRBV2 and TRBJ2-2; 11 nucleotides line up with TRBD2. This CDR3 spans 15 amino acids. Germline loops: CDR1 SNHLY, CDR2 FYNNEI. Germline trimming cut 9 bases from V and 2 bases from J; bases unmatched to any gene: 5. The CDR3 DNA sequence: TGTGCCAGTAGAGGGACTAGCGGAAACACCGGGGAGCTGTTTTTT. It translates to CASRGTSGNTGELFF. Using reference TRBV2 and TRBJ2-2 for the parts outside the CDR3, the full variable domain is EPEVTQTPSHQVTQMGQEVILRCVPISNHLYFYWYRQILGQKVEFLVSFYNNEISEKSEIFDDQFSVERPDGSNFTLKIRSTKLEDSAMYFCASRGTSGNTGELFFGEGSRLTVL.

This clonotype showed up many times. At one end, the junction sequence differs from germline, possibly due to a read error. V and J are TRBV6-5 and TRBJ2-5, with TRBD2 as a possible D gene (5 bases). The CDR3 has 15 residues. Per germline, CDR1 MNHEY and CDR2 SVGAGI. Here the CDR3 DNA reads TGTGCCAGCAGTTCCATCGGAGGCAGCCAAGAGACCCGGTACTTC. Translating gives CASSSIGGSQETRYF.

This clonotype was seen only a few times. The chain links TRBV7-2 to TRBJ1-1, with TRBD1 as a possible D gene (6 bases). Germline CDR1 reads SGHTA; CDR2 reads FQGNSA. Trimming pared 4 bases from V and 7 bases from J, leaving 13 bases between. This CDR3 region has 13 residues. This CDR3 reads CASSSTGLGEAFF. In DNA form, the CDR3 reads TGTGCCAGCAGCTCTACAGGGTTGGGTGAAGCTTTCTTT.

This clonotype was picked up many times. The V call is TRBV29-1, the J call TRBJ2-1; TRBD1 matches at 8 bases. J lost 7 bases, V lost 4 bases, and 9 bases had no gene match. Germline V gene data show CDR1 as SQVTM and CDR2 as ANQGSEA. This CDR3 spans 14 amino acids. Here the CDR3 reads CSVARAGGWNEQFF. The DNA of the CDR3 is TGCAGCGTTGCAAGGGCAGGGGGCTGGAATGAGCAGTTCTTC.

There are many counts of this clonotype. The V gene is TRBV12-3 or TRBV12-4, the J gene TRBJ1-1; D is unresolved. The CDR3 loop spans 14 amino acids. V was cut by 3 bases and J by 8 bases, with 16 bases left in between. The CDR3 here is CASSFEGQVREAFF. The DNA of the CDR3 is TGTGCCAGCAGTTTTGAAGGGCAGGTGAGGGAAGCTTTCTTT.

Many counts were recorded for this clonotype. The chain links TRBV12-3 or TRBV12-4 to TRBJ1-1; no firm D call. This CDR3 has 13 residues. Trimming left V 4 bases short and J 1 base short, with 7 bases between. The CDR3 DNA is TGTGCCAGCAGTTCGACCCAGAACACTGAAGCTTTCTTT. Protein product: CASSSTQNTEAFF.

This clonotype was seen many times. The rearrangement uses TRBV20-1 and TRBJ2-1, with D perhaps TRBD2 (6 bases). Germline CDR1 DFQATT, CDR2 SNEGSKA (reference sequence). With 4 bases removed from V and 7 bases from J, the gap between germline ends came to 20 bases. This CDR3 region has 15 residues. The CDR3 DNA sequence: TGCAGTGCTATACCCTATAGGGTTCGGGGGAATGAGCAGTTCTTC. Its protein product is CSAIPYRVRGNEQFF.

The gene calls are TRBV7-8 and TRBJ2-2; D is perhaps TRBD2 (6 bases). The CDR3 runs to 16 residues. V lost 1 base and J 0 bases, leaving 9 bases between the germline ends. Per the germline V gene, CDR1 is SGHVS and CDR2 is FQNEAQ. As DNA, the CDR3 is TGTGCCAGCAGCTTAGTGGGGGGAGCGAACACCGGGGAGCTGTTTTTT. Protein: CASSLVGGANTGELFF.

V and J are TRBV19 and TRBJ1-3; 7 nucleotides match TRBD1. The CDR3 has 17 amino acids. The germline gives CDR1 LNHDA, CDR2 SQIVND (reference sequence). V lost 6 bases to trimming and J lost 2 bases; unmatched junction nucleotides: 13. CDR3 loop: CASSHTGVDKTGNTIYF. CDR3 bases: TGTGCCAGTAGCCACACAGGGGTCGACAAAACTGGAAACACCATATATTTT.